This T cell receptor beta chain was profiled in a study of blood T cells in healthy people across ages. General study results and limits: The study found TCR beta diversity correlated strongly with naive T cell percentage.

A J-beta primer mix and a sample-barcoded 5' primer were used in a second PCR of about 6 to 12 cycles. Through a template-switch adaptor with 12 random nucleotides, each cDNA molecule received a tag. TCRdb re-called the 5' RACE reads through MiXCR, storing one row per CDR3 protein. Of roughly 800,000 distinct CDR3 sequences listed, 55% to 75% are singletons. Trimming removed 3 bases from V and 9 bases from J, with 28 bases in between. The CDR3 has 17 amino acids. Germline V gives CDR1 SGHRS, CDR2 YFSETQ. No fewer than 6 million PBMCs went into each sample. In regard to this clonotype: The antigen is undetermined.

The receptor was derived from a man aged 30 to 39 in good health. The J gene is TRBJ2-7, the V gene TRBV5-1, with D possibly matching TRBD1 (6 bases). Sequencing was carried out using blood. The CDR3 DNA follows: TGCGCCAGCAGCTATAACCGGAACAGGGCAACGGACCGTGCGCAGTACTTC. This translates into CASSYNRNRATDRAQYF.